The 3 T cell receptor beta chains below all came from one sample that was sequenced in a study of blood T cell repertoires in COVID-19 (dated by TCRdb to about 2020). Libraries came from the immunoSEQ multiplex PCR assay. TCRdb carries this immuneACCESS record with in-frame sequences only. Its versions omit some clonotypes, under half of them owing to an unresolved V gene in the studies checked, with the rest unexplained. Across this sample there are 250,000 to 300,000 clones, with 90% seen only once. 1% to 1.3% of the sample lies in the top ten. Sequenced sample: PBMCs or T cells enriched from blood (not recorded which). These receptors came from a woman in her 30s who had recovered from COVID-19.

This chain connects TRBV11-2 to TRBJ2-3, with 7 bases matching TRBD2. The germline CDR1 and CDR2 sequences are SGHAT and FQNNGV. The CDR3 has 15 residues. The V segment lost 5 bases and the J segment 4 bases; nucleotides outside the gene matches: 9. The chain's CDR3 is CASSPGTRGADTQYF. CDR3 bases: TGTGCCAGCAGCCCCGGGACCCGGGGGGCAGATACGCAGTATTTT.

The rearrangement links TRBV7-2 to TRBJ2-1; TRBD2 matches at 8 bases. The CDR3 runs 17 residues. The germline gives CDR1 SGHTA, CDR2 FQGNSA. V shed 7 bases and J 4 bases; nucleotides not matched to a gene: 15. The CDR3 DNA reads TGTGCCAGCATCGGTAGCGGGATGAGTCTAGAGTACAATGAGCAGTTCTTC. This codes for CASIGSGMSLEYNEQFF.

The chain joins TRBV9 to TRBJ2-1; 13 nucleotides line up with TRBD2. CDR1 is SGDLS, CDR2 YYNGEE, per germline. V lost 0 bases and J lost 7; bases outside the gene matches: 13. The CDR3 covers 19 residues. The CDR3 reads CASSVGLPGLAGRTNEQFF. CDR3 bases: TGTGCCAGCAGCGTAGGCCTTCCGGGACTAGCGGGAAGGACGAATGAGCAGTTCTTC.